These 17 T cell receptor beta chains were sequenced from one sample in a study of control samples from healthy donors and cancer patients. The table came from immunoSEQ multiplex PCR; TCRdb's copy has only in-frame clones and leaves some out. The sample yields just under 150,000 clones, 75% to 95% seen once. The sample was blood. These TCRs come from a young man in good health.

V and J are TRBV24-1 and TRBJ1-6; TRBD1 matches at 7 bases. CDR3 size: 16 residues. Germline V gene data show CDR1 as KGHDR and CDR2 as SFDVKD. Trimming took 8 bases from V and 2 from J; bases not matched to a gene: 8. The CDR3 DNA reads TGTGCCACCATCCCGACAGGGAGTCCCTATAATTCACCCCTCCACTTT. Its translation is CATIPTGSPYNSPLHF.

This chain links TRBV6-1 with TRBJ2-1; D possibly corresponds to TRBD2 (6 bases). V lost 4 bases and J 5 bases, leaving 18 bases between the germline ends. Germline CDR1 reads MNHNS; CDR2 reads SASEGT. CDR3 length equals 16 residues. Here the CDR3 reads CASSGPYGGTDNEQFF. CDR3 nucleotide sequence: TGTGCCAGCAGTGGACCTTATGGGGGGACTGACAATGAGCAGTTCTTC.

The CDR3 protein is CASSGSDRAGQPQHF. CDR3 DNA: TGTGCCAGCAGCGGATCGGACAGGGCGGGCCAGCCCCAGCATTTT. The V call is TRBV6-5, the J call TRBJ1-5; the match to TRBD1 covers 8 bases. Germline V CDR1 and CDR2: MNHEY, SVGAGI. The trim removed 6 bases at V and 7 bases at J, leaving 11 bases unmatched. The CDR3 is made up of 15 amino acids.

The V gene is TRBV4-1, the J gene TRBJ1-1; TRBD1 might be the D (5 bases). Germline CDR1 is MGHRA and CDR2 is YSYEKL. The CDR3 has 15 amino acids. With 0 bases removed from V and 5 bases from J, the gap between germline ends came to 13 bases. The chain's CDR3 is CASSQDHNGGTEAFF. The CDR3 DNA sequence: TGCGCCAGCAGCCAAGATCATAACGGGGGAACTGAAGCTTTCTTT.

CDR3 in amino acids: CAISNGISYEQYF. DNA for the CDR3: TGTGCCATCAGTAATGGGATAAGCTACGAGCAGTACTTC. The chain recombines TRBV10-3 with TRBJ2-7; no definite D call. CDR1 and CDR2 (germline): ENHRY, SYGVKD. The CDR3 loop spans 13 amino acids. Trimming stripped 5 bases from V and 3 bases from J, with 11 bases between.

The J gene is TRBJ1-3, the V gene TRBV6-5; D is perhaps TRBD1 (6 bases). Germline loops: CDR1 MNHEY, CDR2 SVGAGI. Trimming cost V 6 bases and J 2 bases, with 8 bases left between them. The CDR3 loop spans 13 amino acids. Here the CDR3 reads CASRRTAGNTIYF. Here the CDR3 DNA reads TGTGCCAGCAGAAGGACAGCTGGAAACACCATATATTTT.

The DNA of the CDR3 is TGTGCCAGTTCCGGGACTAGCTACCACGAGCAGTACTTC. This codes for CASSGTSYHEQYF. The V gene is TRBV19, the J gene TRBJ2-7; 9 bases are shared with TRBD2. Germline trimming cut 8 bases from V and 5 bases from J; bases unmatched to any gene: 7. This CDR3 comprises 13 residues. Germline V lookup: CDR1 LNHDA, CDR2 SQIVND (reference sequence). Full variable domain (missing parts from reference TRBV19 and TRBJ2-7): DGGITQSPKYLFRKEGQNVTLSCEQNLNHDAMYWYRQDPGQGLRLIYYSQIVNDFQKGDIAEGYSVSREKKESFPLTVTSAQKNPTAFYLCASSGTSYHEQYFGPGTRLTVT.

The chain joins TRBV5-1 to TRBJ2-1; 10 positions match TRBD2. With V trimmed by 0 bases and J by 0 bases, 9 bases remained unmatched. The germline gives CDR1 SGHRS, CDR2 YFSETQ. The CDR3 extends over 19 amino acids. CDR3 sequence reads: CASSLEDTSGISSYNEQFF. The CDR3 nucleotides are TGCGCCAGCAGCTTGGAAGACACTAGCGGGATAAGCTCCTACAATGAGCAGTTCTTC.

The chain is built from TRBV6-1 and TRBJ1-1; D unresolved. The CDR3 is made up of 11 amino acids. Germline values: CDR1 MNHNS, CDR2 SASEGT. Deletions cut 0 bases from V and 10 bases from J, with 6 bases between. The CDR3 coding sequence is TGTGCCAGCAGTGAAGCGGTCGTAGCTTTCTTT. Translating gives CASSEAVVAFF.

The V and J genes are TRBV6-4 and TRBJ1-1; D is uncertain. Germline loops: CDR1 MRHNA, CDR2 SNTAGT. The CDR3 extends over 13 amino acids. V was shortened by 8 bases and J by 0 bases, with 10 bases between the two germline ends. Here the CDR3 reads CASREAVNTEAFF. CDR3 bases: TGTGCCAGCCGAGAGGCGGTGAACACTGAAGCTTTCTTT.

J is TRBJ2-3 and V is TRBV29-1; D might be TRBD1 or TRBD2, each matching 6 bases. The CDR3 is 14 residues long. CDR1 SQVTM and CDR2 ANQGSEA come from the germline V gene. CDR3 sequence reads: CNDVKGGNTDTQYF. CDR3 bases: TGCAACGACGTAAAGGGGGGAAACACAGATACGCAGTATTTT.

The V gene is TRBV9, the J gene TRBJ2-3; D possibly corresponds to TRBD1 (5 bases). Per the germline V gene, CDR1 is SGDLS and CDR2 is YYNGEE. V lost 4 bases, J lost 5 bases, and 23 bases lay in between. The CDR3 sequence is 17 residues long. The CDR3: CASSPRFGGAVEDTQYF. The CDR3 DNA follows: TGTGCCAGCAGCCCCCGTTTCGGTGGGGCGGTGGAAGATACGCAGTATTTT.

This clone was seen a single time. V gene TRBV21-1 combines with J gene TRBJ2-7; the DNA was not used to check the table's D call, TRBD2. TRBV21-1 is a documented pseudogene. The CDR3 is 20 amino acids. The CDR3 loop is CASSKVPIGGSGPPHYEQYF. As DNA, the CDR3 is TGTGCCAGCAGCAAAGTACCTATTGGAGGTAGCGGACCTCCCCACTACGAGCAGTACTTC.

The CDR3 DNA is TGTGCCAGCAGCTTAATTGTACAGGGCCTCTCCTACGAGCAGTACTTC. It is translated as CASSLIVQGLSYEQYF. This chain links TRBV7-8 with TRBJ2-7, with D possibly TRBD1 on 6 matching bases. The CDR3 totals 16 residues. CDR1 and CDR2 (germline): SGHVS, FQNEAQ. V was clipped by 2 bases and J by 0 bases, with 14 bases between them.

The rearrangement joins TRBV28 to TRBJ2-5; 12 bases agree with TRBD1. With V trimmed by 5 bases and J by 4 bases, 5 bases remained unmatched. Germline V gene data show CDR1 as MDHEN and CDR2 as SYDVKM. The CDR3 totals 15 residues. The CDR3 loop reads CASSQRDRGRETQYF. CDR3 bases: TGTGCCAGCAGTCAGCGGGACAGGGGGCGAGAGACCCAGTACTTC.

V is TRBV9 and J is TRBJ2-1, with 8 nucleotides matching TRBD2. J was trimmed by 2 bases and V by 3 bases; bases with no gene match: 4. CDR3 length: 15 residues. CDR1 is SGDLS, CDR2 YYNGEE, per germline. The DNA of the CDR3 is TGTGCCAGCAGCGAAAAGGGACTAGCCTACAATGAGCAGTTCTTC. This translates into CASSEKGLAYNEQFF.

V gene TRBV7-9 combines with J gene TRBJ2-3; D is ambiguous. CDR3 length equals 12 residues. Germline V lookup: CDR1 SEHNR, CDR2 FQNEAQ (reference sequence). V lost 5 bases and J 4 bases, leaving 7 bases between the germline ends. In DNA form, the CDR3 reads TGTGCCAGCAGCCTGATCCCAGATACGCAGTATTTT. It yields the protein CASSLIPDTQYF.